The TCR beta chain under discussion was sequenced for a study of OX40 agonist ivuxolimab in advanced cancers. Libraries were prepared by immunoSEQ multiplex PCR; TCRdb keeps only in-frame clonotypes and omits some of them. The table shows roughly 70,000 clones, with about 91% occurring only once. The material was CD4+ or CD8+ T cells sorted from blood, obtained in a trial of the OX40 agonist ivuxolimab. The TCR was taken from an adult with an advanced solid tumor such as melanoma, head and neck, liver or kidney cancer.

The CDR3, as DNA: TGTGCCAGCAGCGCAGGGATCGACTACACCTTC. It codes for CASSAGIDYTF. The genes are TRBV7-2 and TRBJ1-2; TRBD1 is a possible D gene (5 bases). The CDR3 extends over 11 amino acids. V was pared by 5 bases and J by 10 bases, with 11 bases between. The germline V gene has CDR1 SGHTA and CDR2 FQGNSA.